The present T cell receptor (beta chain) was sequenced within a study of CD8 T cells in Susac syndrome. Diagnostic criteria defined recently for definite or probable disease were met by the Susac syndrome patients. This CDR3 has 17 residues. Germline values: CDR1 LGHNA, CDR2 YNFKEQ. V shed 4 bases and J 1 base; nucleotides not matched to a gene: 7. In this sample, this clonotype turned up once. When the RNA was reverse transcribed, random hexamers were used with an input of roughly 0.45 to 1 ug. The authors amplified TCR beta CDR3 across 54 Vbeta and 13 Jbeta using immunoSEQ multiplex PCR. TCRdb ran MiXCR on the immunoSEQ multiplex PCR reads and lists one entry per CDR3 protein. This sample has under 200,000 distinct CDR3 sequences, with approximately 94% found just once.

The V and J genes are TRBV4-2 and TRBJ2-3, with 11 nucleotides matching TRBD2. This clonotype was sampled from a human donor with Susac syndrome. Input material: CD4+ T cells from PBMCs. The CDR3 loop is CASSLHLAGGGTDTQYF. Here the CDR3 DNA reads TGTGCCAGCAGCCTACACTTAGCGGGGGGGGGCACAGATACGCAGTATTTT.